This is a list of T cell receptor beta chains from one sample in a study of T cell repertoires in cytomegalovirus infection. TCRdb re-analysed the reads in MiXCR, keeping a single row per CDR3 protein. The data show under 850,000 distinct CDR3 sequences, roughly 36% seen once. Sequencing used PBMCs. The receptors were gathered from a human donor in good health (CMV status not recorded). Some clones in this sample may be carry-over from other donors' samples. CDR3s include the opening cysteine and the closing phenylalanine or tryptophan. D genes are given only for firm matches. For some rows the clone size is stated as once, few or many, or as a class when expanded; others skip it.

j_gene: TRBJ1-2
abundance: .
d_gene: .
v_gene: TRBV5-4
CDR3aa: CASSLNRGNYGSTF
CDR3nt: TGTGCCAGCAGCTTGAATCGAGGCAACTATGGCTCCACCTTC

j_gene: TRBJ1-5
abundance: .
d_gene: TRBD1
v_gene: TRBV20-1
CDR3aa: CSARDRGRGNQPQHF
CDR3nt: TGCAGTGCGCGGGACAGGGGCAGAGGCAATCAGCCCCAGCATTTT

j_gene: TRBJ2-1
abundance: .
d_gene: .
v_gene: TRBV4-1
CDR3aa: CASSQDLGRVDEQFF
CDR3nt: TGCGCCAGCAGCCAAGATCTTGGCAGGGTGGATGAGCAGTTCTTC

j_gene: TRBJ1-1
abundance: many
d_gene: TRBD1
v_gene: TRBV7-8
CDR3aa: CASSLAGQGRVNTEAFF
CDR3nt: TGTGCCAGCAGCTTAGCGGGACAGGGACGGGTGAACACTGAAGCTTTCTTT

j_gene: TRBJ1-2
abundance: .
d_gene: .
v_gene: TRBV13
CDR3aa: CASSLGGRTIYGYTF
CDR3nt: TGTGCCAGCAGCCTAGGGGGACGGACTATCTATGGCTACACCTTC

j_gene: TRBJ1-1
abundance: .
d_gene: .
v_gene: TRBV7-8
CDR3aa: CASSNLRSRPEAFF
CDR3nt: TGTGCCAGCAGCAACCTCAGATCCCGTCCTGAAGCTTTCTTT

j_gene: TRBJ1-2
abundance: few
d_gene: .
v_gene: TRBV19
CDR3aa: CASSISPYSDYGYTF
CDR3nt: TGTGCCAGTAGTATTTCCCCCTACAGTGACTATGGCTACACCTTC

j_gene: TRBJ2-5
abundance: .
d_gene: TRBD2
v_gene: TRBV27
CDR3aa: CASRKAGWETQYF
CDR3nt: TGTGCCAGCCGTAAAGCGGGGTGGGAGACCCAGTACTTC

j_gene: TRBJ2-3
abundance: .
d_gene: .
v_gene: TRBV14
CDR3aa: CASSPSYLAQYF
CDR3nt: TGTGCCAGCAGCCCGTCCTATTTGGCGCAGTATTTT

j_gene: TRBJ2-7
abundance: .
d_gene: .
v_gene: TRBV4-1
CDR3aa: CASSQDGGYEQYF
CDR3nt: TGCGCCAGCAGCCAAGATGGGGGGTACGAGCAGTACTTC

j_gene: TRBJ2-5
abundance: few
d_gene: TRBD2
v_gene: TRBV7-2
CDR3aa: CASSLASGSIGTQYF
CDR3nt: TGTGCCAGCAGCTTAGCTAGCGGGAGTATAGGGACCCAGTACTTC

j_gene: TRBJ1-2
abundance: .
d_gene: TRBD1
v_gene: TRBV25-1
CDR3aa: CASSGGRDRGNYGYTF
CDR3nt: TGTGCCAGCAGTGGAGGTAGGGACAGGGGCAACTATGGCTACACCTTC

j_gene: TRBJ1-2
abundance: few
d_gene: .
v_gene: TRBV6-5
CDR3aa: CASSSGIGYTF
CDR3nt: TGTGCCAGCAGTTCGGGGATAGGGTACACCTTC

j_gene: TRBJ2-1
abundance: .
d_gene: .
v_gene: TRBV7-2
CDR3aa: CASISEWSGGYNEQFF
CDR3nt: TGTGCCAGCATCTCTGAATGGAGTGGTGGTTACAATGAGCAGTTCTTC

j_gene: TRBJ2-1
abundance: once
d_gene: .
v_gene: TRBV4-1
CDR3aa: CASSQGGNEQLF
CDR3nt: TGCGCCAGCAGCCAAGGGGGGAATGAGCAGTTATTC

j_gene: TRBJ2-5
abundance: .
d_gene: .
v_gene: TRBV9
CDR3aa: CASSVGGLETQYF
CDR3nt: TGTGCCAGCAGCGTCGGAGGGCTCGAGACCCAGTACTTC

j_gene: TRBJ2-1
abundance: few
d_gene: TRBD2
v_gene: TRBV11-3
CDR3aa: CASSLTSARDNEQFF
CDR3nt: TGTGCCAGCAGCCTGACTAGCGCCCGAGACAATGAGCAGTTCTTC

j_gene: TRBJ2-5
abundance: .
d_gene: .
v_gene: TRBV28
CDR3aa: CASSAPGFGETQYF
CDR3nt: TGTGCCAGCAGTGCACCAGGGTTTGGGGAGACCCAGTACTTC

j_gene: TRBJ1-1
abundance: few
d_gene: .
v_gene: TRBV7-9
CDR3aa: CASSPGVYHTEAFF
CDR3nt: TGTGCCAGCAGCCCAGGGGTTTACCACACTGAAGCTTTCTTT

j_gene: TRBJ2-1
abundance: .
d_gene: .
v_gene: TRBV19
CDR3aa: CASSTYYAGYNEQFF
CDR3nt: TGTGCCAGTAGTACATACTACGCCGGCTACAATGAGCAGTTCTTC

j_gene: TRBJ2-2
abundance: .
d_gene: .
v_gene: TRBV10-3
CDR3aa: CAISVLDPGELFF
CDR3nt: TGTGCCATCAGTGTCTTGGACCCCGGGGAGCTGTTTTTT

j_gene: TRBJ2-1
abundance: .
d_gene: .
v_gene: TRBV7-6
CDR3aa: CASSLLGDTYNEQFF
CDR3nt: TGTGCCAGCAGCTTATTAGGCGACACCTACAATGAGCAGTTCTTC

j_gene: TRBJ2-3
abundance: few
d_gene: TRBD1
v_gene: TRBV28
CDR3aa: CASSPQDRFTDTQYF
CDR3nt: TGTGCCAGCAGTCCTCAGGACAGGTTCACAGATACGCAGTATTTT

j_gene: TRBJ2-1
abundance: few
d_gene: TRBD2
v_gene: TRBV28
CDR3aa: CASSAGGRLNEQFF
CDR3nt: TGTGCCAGCAGTGCGGGGGGGCGACTCAATGAGCAGTTCTTC

j_gene: TRBJ2-2
abundance: few
d_gene: TRBD1
v_gene: TRBV27
CDR3aa: CASRSPGTATGELFF
CDR3nt: TGTGCCAGCAGGTCACCCGGGACAGCCACCGGGGAGCTGTTTTTT

j_gene: TRBJ2-3
abundance: many
d_gene: .
v_gene: TRBV27
CDR3aa: CASSLWGNTDTQYF
CDR3nt: TGTGCCAGCAGTTTATGGGGCAACACAGATACGCAGTATTTT

j_gene: TRBJ2-7
abundance: many
d_gene: TRBD1
v_gene: TRBV7-9
CDR3aa: CASSFRGQGSYEQYF
CDR3nt: TGTGCCAGCAGCTTTAGGGGACAGGGGTCCTACGAGCAGTACTTC

j_gene: TRBJ2-7
abundance: .
d_gene: .
v_gene: TRBV12-3/TRBV12-4
CDR3aa: CASSLGSGPNYEQYF
CDR3nt: TGTGCCAGCAGTTTAGGGTCAGGGCCTAACTACGAGCAGTACTTC

j_gene: TRBJ2-7
abundance: few
d_gene: .
v_gene: TRBV6-2/TRBV6-3
CDR3aa: CASRYPEDEQYF
CDR3nt: TGTGCCAGCCGATATCCAGAGGACGAGCAGTACTTC

j_gene: TRBJ2-1
abundance: .
d_gene: TRBD1
v_gene: TRBV6-1
CDR3aa: CASSETGTGRYNEQFF
CDR3nt: TGTGCCAGCAGTGAAACCGGGACAGGCCGATACAATGAGCAGTTCTTC

j_gene: TRBJ2-6
abundance: many
d_gene: TRBD2
v_gene: TRBV7-6
CDR3aa: CASSLGRGEKVTESGANVLTF
CDR3nt: TGTGCCAGCAGCTTAGGTCGGGGGGAGAAGGTTACGGAGTCTGGGGCCAACGTCCTGACTTTC

j_gene: TRBJ1-5
abundance: many
d_gene: TRBD1
v_gene: TRBV7-2
CDR3aa: CASSFGQVNQPQHF
CDR3nt: TGTGCCAGCAGCTTCGGACAGGTCAATCAGCCCCAGCATTTT

j_gene: TRBJ2-1
abundance: .
d_gene: .
v_gene: TRBV5-4
CDR3aa: CASSPSGYGSYNEQFF
CDR3nt: TGTGCAAGCAGCCCGAGTGGGTATGGCTCCTACAATGAGCAGTTCTTC

j_gene: TRBJ1-3
abundance: .
d_gene: TRBD1
v_gene: TRBV6-6
CDR3aa: CASSLGQISGNTIYF
CDR3nt: TGTGCCAGCAGTTTGGGACAGATCTCTGGAAACACCATATATTTT

j_gene: TRBJ1-1
abundance: .
d_gene: .
v_gene: TRBV24-1
CDR3aa: CATSGGSGRQIQAFF
CDR3nt: TGTGCCACCAGTGGGGGATCGGGCAGGCAGATCCAAGCTTTCTTT

j_gene: TRBJ1-1
abundance: .
d_gene: .
v_gene: TRBV30
CDR3aa: CAWRAMNTEAFF
CDR3nt: TGTGCCTGGAGAGCAATGAACACTGAAGCTTTCTTT

j_gene: TRBJ1-1
abundance: .
d_gene: .
v_gene: TRBV6-2/TRBV6-3
CDR3aa: CASSYSKGYTEAFF
CDR3nt: TGTGCCAGCAGTTACTCGAAGGGGTACACTGAAGCTTTCTTT

j_gene: TRBJ2-3
abundance: .
d_gene: .
v_gene: TRBV2
CDR3aa: CASRSGSKGTDTQYF
CDR3nt: TGTGCCAGCAGATCCGGGTCAAAGGGGACAGATACGCAGTATTTT

j_gene: TRBJ1-1
abundance: .
d_gene: TRBD1
v_gene: TRBV6-2/TRBV6-3
CDR3aa: CASSYRTGIPTTEAFF
CDR3nt: TGTGCCAGCAGTTACAGGACAGGCATACCGACCACTGAAGCTTTCTTT

j_gene: TRBJ1-1
abundance: .
d_gene: .
v_gene: TRBV11-3
CDR3aa: CDSSGGSEAFF
CDR3nt: TGTGACAGCAGCGGTGGGTCTGAAGCTTTCTTT

j_gene: TRBJ2-1
abundance: .
d_gene: TRBD2
v_gene: TRBV5-1
CDR3aa: CASRSLAGEAGEQFF
CDR3nt: TGCGCCAGCAGGTCCCTAGCGGGAGAGGCCGGTGAGCAGTTCTTC

j_gene: TRBJ2-7
abundance: few
d_gene: .
v_gene: TRBV5-6
CDR3aa: CASSLPADRSSYEQYF
CDR3nt: TGTGCCAGCAGCTTGCCGGCCGACCGATCCTCCTACGAGCAGTACTTC

j_gene: TRBJ2-1
abundance: .
d_gene: .
v_gene: TRBV6-5
CDR3aa: CASSLGGQTYNEQFF
CDR3nt: TGTGCCAGCAGCCTCGGAGGACAGACTTACAATGAGCAGTTCTTC

j_gene: TRBJ2-3
abundance: .
d_gene: .
v_gene: TRBV27
CDR3aa: CASSLSKYRDTQYF
CDR3nt: TGTGCCAGCAGTTTATCGAAGTATCGAGATACGCAGTATTTT